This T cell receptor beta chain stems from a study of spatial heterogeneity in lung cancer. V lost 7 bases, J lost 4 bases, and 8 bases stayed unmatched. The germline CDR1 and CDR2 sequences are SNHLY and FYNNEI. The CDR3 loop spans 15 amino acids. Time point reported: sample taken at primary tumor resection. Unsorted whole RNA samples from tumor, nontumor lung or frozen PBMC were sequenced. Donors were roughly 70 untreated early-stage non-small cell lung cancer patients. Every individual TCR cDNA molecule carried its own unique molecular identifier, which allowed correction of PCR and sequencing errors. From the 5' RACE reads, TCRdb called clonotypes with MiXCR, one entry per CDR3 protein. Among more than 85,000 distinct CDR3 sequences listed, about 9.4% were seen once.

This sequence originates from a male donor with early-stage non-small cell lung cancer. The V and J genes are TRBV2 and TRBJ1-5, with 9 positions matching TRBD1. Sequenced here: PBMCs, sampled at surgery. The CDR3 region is CASKAGTGRNQPQHF. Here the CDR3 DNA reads TGTGCCAGCAAAGCAGGGACAGGGCGAAATCAGCCCCAGCATTTT.